These 6 T cell receptor beta chains originate from one sample sequenced in a study of T cell repertoires in cytomegalovirus infection. TCRdb itself ran the reads through MiXCR, one entry per CDR3 protein. The profile shows about 490,000 distinct CDR3 sequences, 16% of them singletons. The sample comprised CD8+ T cells from PBMCs. The receptors here all came from a human donor in good health (CMV status not recorded). Some clones in this sample may be carry-over from other donors' samples.

This clonotype was detected only a few times. This chain joins TRBV12-3 or TRBV12-4 and TRBJ2-7, with 13 bases identical to TRBD2. CDR3 length equals 15 residues. The V gene end was trimmed by 7 bases and the J gene end by 1 base; junction bases not matched to a gene: 4. The DNA for the CDR3 is TGTGCCAGCATTGGACTAGCGGGGGATTCCTACGAGCAGTACTTC. Translated: CASIGLAGDSYEQYF.

The chain joins TRBV27 to TRBJ2-1; 10 bases are a match to TRBD2. V trimming: 4 bases; J trimming: 2 bases; junction bases outside the gene matches: 5. Germline values: CDR1 MNHEY, CDR2 SMNVEV (reference sequence). CDR3 size: 16 residues. The DNA for the CDR3 is TGTGCCAGCAGTTGGGGCGGACTAGCGGCCTACAATGAGCAGTTCTTC. It yields the protein CASSWGGLAAYNEQFF.

This clonotype has at least ten counts. The CDR3: CASSFTYRGKDEKLFF. In DNA form, the CDR3 reads TGTGCCAGCAGTTTCACCTACAGGGGGAAGGATGAAAAACTGTTTTTT. This chain links TRBV27 with TRBJ1-4; 8 bases line up with TRBD1. V lost 3 bases to trimming and J lost 6 bases; unmatched junction nucleotides: 9. The CDR3 has 16 residues. From germline, CDR1 is MNHEY and CDR2 SMNVEV (reference sequence).

There are many counts of this clonotype. The chain is built from TRBV7-6 and TRBJ2-7; 7 bases are a match to TRBD2. This CDR3 comprises 15 residues. Germline assignment: CDR1 SGHVS and CDR2 FNYEAQ. The V segment lost 5 bases and the J segment 7 bases; nucleotides outside the gene matches: 14. CDR3 sequence reads: CASSRLGTTWWEQYF. The CDR3 region has the DNA TGTGCCAGCAGCCGCCTTGGGACTACCTGGTGGGAGCAGTACTTC.

This clonotype showed up many times. The rearrangement joins TRBV5-4 to TRBJ2-7, with TRBD1 as a possible D gene (6 bases). With 3 bases removed from V and 0 bases from J, the gap between germline ends came to 10 bases. Germline CDR1 SGHNT, CDR2 YYREEE (reference sequence). The CDR3 has 14 residues. CDR3 protein: CASSSTGVSYEQYF. The CDR3 DNA is TGTGCCAGCAGCTCGACAGGAGTCTCCTACGAGCAGTACTTC.

This clonotype has at least ten counts. The chain links TRBV12-5 to TRBJ2-1; tentatively, D is TRBD2 (5 bases). The length of the CDR3 is 12 residues. V lost 5 bases and J lost 8, with 10 bases in between. Looked up from germline, CDR1 is LGHNT and CDR2 is FRNRAP. CDR3 residues: CASGEGGYEQFF. DNA of the CDR3: TGTGCTAGTGGTGAGGGCGGATATGAGCAGTTCTTC.